Listed here is a single TCR beta chain. What it recognizes is unknown. Vbeta (60) and Jbeta (13) primers were used in the PCR. Repertoires were generated with immunoSEQ multiplex PCR, while TCRdb's copy carries only in-frame clones and drops some. The sample contains tens of thousands of clones, roughly 74% of which appear only once. These data originate in a study of cytomegalovirus exposure and HLA in healthy donors. Overall study findings and caveats: Published work reported that the classifier diagnosed cytomegalovirus status with high specificity and sensitivity.

Per germline, CDR1 SQVTM and CDR2 ANQGSEA. J was trimmed by 4 bases and V by 6 bases; bases with no gene match: 9. The CDR3 has 15 residues. This TCR came from a woman between 40 and 55 years old in good health and CMV-seropositive. The chain uses TRBV29-1 and TRBJ2-3, with TRBD2 identical over 11 bases. The sample consisted of PBMCs. CDR3 residues: CSVGVAGGRADTQYF. The CDR3 coding sequence is TGCAGCGTCGGGGTAGCGGGGGGGAGGGCAGATACGCAGTATTTT.